The 19 T cell receptor beta chains below were found in one sample sequenced in a study of blood T cell repertoires in COVID-19. Profiling relied on immunoSEQ multiplex PCR, and the TCRdb table lists in-frame clones only, not all of them. The sample carries over 100,000 clones, 70% to 90% recorded once. Sequencing used peripheral blood. All receptors derive from a human donor in a cohort sampled during active COVID-19.

This chain connects TRBV29-1 to TRBJ1-1, with D possibly being TRBD1 (6 bases). V was clipped by 4 bases and J by 4 bases, with 16 bases between them. Germline loops: CDR1 SQVTM, CDR2 ANQGSEA. The CDR3 spans 14 residues. CDR3 sequence: CSVGIRGEGTEAFF. As DNA, the CDR3 is TGCAGCGTTGGAATCAGGGGTGAGGGCACTGAAGCTTTCTTT.

CDR3 residues: CASSLSTDTQYF. The CDR3, as DNA: TGTGCCAGCAGTCTATCGACAGATACGCAGTATTTT. V gene TRBV28 combines with J gene TRBJ2-3; D gene unclear. From germline, CDR1 is MDHEN and CDR2 SYDVKM. The CDR3 is 12 residues long. Trimming took off 5 bases at V and 3 bases at J, with 6 bases between the two ends.

The rearrangement joins TRBV19 to TRBJ1-1, with D perhaps TRBD1 (5 bases). The CDR3 runs 17 residues. CDR1 is LNHDA and CDR2 is SQIVND in the germline V gene (reference sequence). V was cut by 0 bases and J by 5 bases, with 19 bases left in between. The CDR3 protein is CASSIDGSRVFRTEAFF. The CDR3 nucleotides read TGTGCCAGTAGTATAGATGGCAGCAGGGTGTTTAGGACTGAAGCTTTCTTT. The variable domain in full, with the rest retrieved from reference TRBV19 and TRBJ1-1, is DGGITQSPKYLFRKEGQNVTLSCEQNLNHDAMYWYRQDPGQGLRLIYYSQIVNDFQKGDIAEGYSVSREKKESFPLTVTSAQKNPTAFYLCASSIDGSRVFRTEAFFGQGTRLTVV.

The chain joins TRBV18 to TRBJ1-5; 9 positions match TRBD1. CDR1 KGHSH and CDR2 LQKENI come from the germline V gene. CDR3 length: 15 residues. V was pared by 6 bases and J by 7 bases, with 10 bases of the junction left unmatched. For the CDR3, the DNA is TGTGCCAGCTCCCCCCGGACAGGGGCAGGGCAGCCCCAGCATTTT. As protein: CASSPRTGAGQPQHF.

The chain uses TRBV2 and TRBJ1-2, with 9 positions matching TRBD1. The CDR3 length is 14 residues. Germline CDR1 and CDR2: SNHLY and FYNNEI. Germline trimming cut 8 bases from V and 2 bases from J; bases unmatched to any gene: 6. CDR3 residues: CASSNRGRNYGYTF. Written as DNA, the CDR3 is TGTGCCAGCTCCAACAGGGGGCGCAACTATGGCTACACCTTC.

This chain links TRBV24-1 with TRBJ2-2; 11 bases map to TRBD1. The length of the CDR3 is 17 residues. Germline lookup yields CDR1 KGHDR and CDR2 SFDVKD. Trimming cost V 2 bases and J 9 bases; bases outside gene matches: 10. Written as DNA, the CDR3 is TGTGCCACCAGTGATTCCGGGACAGGGGGGTCGGTGCGGGAGCTGTTTTTT. This sequence encodes CATSDSGTGGSVRELFF.

The J gene is TRBJ1-1, the V gene TRBV19; weak D call: TRBD1 (6 bases). This CDR3 region has 15 residues. With 1 base removed from V and 11 bases from J, the gap between germline ends came to 20 bases. The germline gives CDR1 LNHDA, CDR2 SQIVND (reference sequence). CDR3 protein: CASSIALGQTVEAFF. The CDR3 nucleotides read TGTGCCAGTAGTATAGCCCTCGGACAGACGGTAGAGGCTTTCTTT.

On this clone itself: Given the absence of the conserved phenylalanine or tryptophan at the CDR3 end, a read error is likely. It is unclear where the CDR3 begins or ends on the DNA, so no DNA is shown, and the CDR3 is as TCRdb lists it. This rearrangement joins TRBV11-2 to TRBJ2-7; the table's D call TRBD2 went unverified against the DNA. Inclusive of both ends, the CDR3 amounts to 13 amino acids. Per germline, CDR1 SGHAT and CDR2 FQNNGV. CDR3 protein: CASSSGGGGRVEA.

The chain carries TRBV15 and TRBJ1-4, with D perhaps TRBD1 (5 bases). V shed 1 base and J shed 8 bases, with 14 bases lying between them. Germline loops: CDR1 LNHNV, CDR2 YYDKDF (reference sequence). The CDR3 contains 15 residues. CDR3 residues: CATSRGRRGEEKLFF. The CDR3, as DNA: TGTGCCACCAGCAGAGGGCGGAGGGGTGAAGAAAAACTGTTTTTT.

Here the CDR3 reads CASSLDGRGTSLGEQYF. In DNA form, the CDR3 reads TGTGCCAGCAGCTTAGATGGGAGAGGGACTAGCTTAGGCGAGCAGTACTTC. The rearrangement links TRBV11-3 to TRBJ2-7, with 9 bases fitting TRBD2. V lost 0 bases, J lost 6 bases, and 12 bases stayed unmatched. CDR1 and CDR2 (germline): SGHNT, YENEEA. This CDR3 is built from 17 residues.

This chain links TRBV7-9 with TRBJ1-1; 8 bases are shared with TRBD1. V was clipped by 5 bases and J by 5 bases; unmatched bases: 10. Germline V gene sequence: CDR1 SEHNR, CDR2 FQNEAQ (reference sequence). The CDR3 has 15 amino acids. The DNA of the CDR3 is TGTGCCAGCAGCGAAACCGGGACAGGCAGGACTGAAGCTTTCTTT. Protein: CASSETGTGRTEAFF.

This clone has only a few counts. The gene calls are TRBV2 and TRBJ1-1; weak D call: TRBD1 (6 bases). The germline gives CDR1 SNHLY, CDR2 FYNNEI. Trimming pared 10 bases from V and 7 bases from J, leaving 22 bases between. The CDR3 runs to 14 residues. CDR3 protein: CATQKLQGSDEAFF. The CDR3 DNA reads TGTGCCACGCAAAAGCTACAGGGCTCCGATGAAGCTTTCTTT.

This clone was recorded once. The chain has TRBV7-2 and TRBJ1-1; a possible D gene is TRBD1 (5 bases). Germline CDR1 is SGHTA and CDR2 is FQGNSA. The CDR3 extends over 16 amino acids. The V gene lost 5 bases and the J gene lost 7 bases, with 23 bases spanning the gap. As DNA, the CDR3 is TGTGCCAGCAGCGCCGGGGGTGTCCTACTCTCCTATGAAGCTTTCTTT. Residues: CASSAGGVLLSYEAFF.

The V and J genes are TRBV5-1 and TRBJ2-2; D gene unclear. V gave up 3 bases and J gave up 6 bases, with 15 bases separating them. The germline V gene encodes CDR1 SGHRS and CDR2 YFSETQ. There are 15 residues in the CDR3. The CDR3 nucleotides are TGCGCCAGCAGCTACCAGAGGAAGCTCGCCGGGGAGCTGTTTTTT. Amino acids: CASSYQRKLAGELFF.

The chain recombines TRBV4-1 with TRBJ2-5; D remains ambiguous. Trimming removed 0 bases from V and 1 base from J, with 9 bases in between. Looked up from germline, CDR1 is MGHRA and CDR2 is YSYEKL. The CDR3 runs 15 residues. CDR3 sequence: CASSQDRSVQETQYF. The CDR3 DNA is TGCGCCAGCAGCCAAGATAGGAGCGTCCAAGAGACCCAGTACTTC.

The CDR3 sequence: CASRNRMTGSQPQHF. The CDR3 region has the DNA TGTGCCAGCAGAAACCGCATGACAGGGAGTCAGCCCCAGCATTTT. The chain is built from TRBV27 and TRBJ1-5; 7 nucleotides match TRBD1. The CDR3 loop spans 15 amino acids. V lost 6 bases and J lost 6; bases outside the gene matches: 11. Looked up from germline, CDR1 is MNHEY and CDR2 is SMNVEV (reference sequence).

The chain uses TRBV7-9 and TRBJ1-3; D perhaps matches TRBD1 (5 bases). Trimming pared 6 bases from V and 0 bases from J, leaving 12 bases between. Germline V gene lookup returns CDR1 SEHNR and CDR2 FQNEAQ (reference sequence). The CDR3 length is 15 residues. CDR3 sequence: CASSAGLRSGNTIYF. The DNA for the CDR3 is TGTGCCAGCAGTGCGGGACTTCGCTCTGGAAACACCATATATTTT.

This clone was counted once. This chain connects TRBV6-5 to TRBJ2-7; 7 nucleotides align to TRBD2. With V trimmed by 2 bases and J by 6 bases, 10 bases remained unmatched. The CDR3 has 15 amino acids. In germline, CDR1 is MNHEY, CDR2 SVGAGI. CDR3 coding DNA: TGTGCCAGCAGTTACGGGTCGGCGGGAGAGCGCGAGCAGTACTTC. This gives the protein CASSYGSAGEREQYF.

V gene TRBV2 combines with J gene TRBJ2-2, with 7 bases identical to TRBD1. The V segment lost 6 bases and the J segment 1 base; nucleotides outside the gene matches: 5. This CDR3 has 15 residues. From germline, CDR1 is SNHLY and CDR2 FYNNEI. CDR3 in amino acids: CASRMDRRNTGELFF. The CDR3 DNA follows: TGTGCCAGCAGGATGGACAGGAGGAACACCGGGGAGCTGTTTTTT.